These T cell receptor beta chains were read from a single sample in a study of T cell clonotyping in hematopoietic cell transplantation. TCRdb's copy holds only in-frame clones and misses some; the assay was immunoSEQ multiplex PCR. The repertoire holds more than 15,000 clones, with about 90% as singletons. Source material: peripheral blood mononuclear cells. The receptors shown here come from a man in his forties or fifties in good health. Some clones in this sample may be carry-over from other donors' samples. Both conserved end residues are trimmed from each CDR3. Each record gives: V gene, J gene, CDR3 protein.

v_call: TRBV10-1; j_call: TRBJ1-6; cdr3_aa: ASRDGTNSPLH
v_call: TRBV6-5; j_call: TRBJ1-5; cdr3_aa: ASSYSPNQPQH
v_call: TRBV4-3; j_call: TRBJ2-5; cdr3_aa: ASSPSIGETQY
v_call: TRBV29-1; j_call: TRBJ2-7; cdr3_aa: SVTTGSEQY
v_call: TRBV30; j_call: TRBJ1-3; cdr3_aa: AWSLGRAGNTIY
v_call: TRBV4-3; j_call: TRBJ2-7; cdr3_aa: ASSPGPGKSEQY
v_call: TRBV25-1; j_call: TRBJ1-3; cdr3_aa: ASSDHRLDRGGNTIY
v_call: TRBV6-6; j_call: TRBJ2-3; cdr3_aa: ASSYSGGESTDTQY
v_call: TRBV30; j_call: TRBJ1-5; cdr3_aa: AWTADSNQPQH
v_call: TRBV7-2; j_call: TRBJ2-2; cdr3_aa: ASSLTDRTGELF
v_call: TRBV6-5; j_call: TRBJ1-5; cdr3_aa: ASSYSNQRPWTQH
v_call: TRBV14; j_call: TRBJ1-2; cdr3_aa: ASSQVRFDGYT
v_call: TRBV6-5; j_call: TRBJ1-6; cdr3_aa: ASRLWADNSPLH
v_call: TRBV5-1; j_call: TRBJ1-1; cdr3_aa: ASSGGRDTEAF
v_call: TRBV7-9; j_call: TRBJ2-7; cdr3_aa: AIVGGGSYEQY
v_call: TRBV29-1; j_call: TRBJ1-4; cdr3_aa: SVEGGESTNEKLF
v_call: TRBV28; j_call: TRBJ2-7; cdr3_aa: ASSPTGGITYEQY
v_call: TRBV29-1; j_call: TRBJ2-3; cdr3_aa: SGGGSPTDTQY
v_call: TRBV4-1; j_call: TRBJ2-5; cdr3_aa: ASSPTGLAGGPGETQY
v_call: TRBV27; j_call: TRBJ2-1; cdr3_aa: ASTLGGQVNEQF